The sequence of this T cell receptor (beta chain) was determined in a study of cytomegalovirus exposure and HLA in healthy donors. Study-level results: Rare TCR sequences dominated, though some public TCRs recurred in many donors. Cytomegalovirus association was listed for 150 to 200 TCR beta chains.

The data were produced by immunoSEQ multiplex PCR, yet TCRdb's version contains in-frame clones alone and is incomplete. The sample consists of 150,000 to 200,000 clones, roughly 84% of them appearing once. A remark on this clone: Antigen unknown.

The sample was PBMCs. This TCR was recovered from a man aged 18 to 30 in good health and CMV-seropositive.

The CDR3 here is CASSPSTSDTQYF. CDR3 sequence (DNA): TGCGCCAGCAGCCCGAGTACCTCAGATACGCAGTATTTT. The V gene is TRBV4-1, the J gene TRBJ2-3, with unresolved D. There are 13 residues in the CDR3. Trimming pared 4 bases from V and 4 bases from J, leaving 9 bases between. Germline V gene sequence: CDR1 MGHRA, CDR2 YSYEKL.